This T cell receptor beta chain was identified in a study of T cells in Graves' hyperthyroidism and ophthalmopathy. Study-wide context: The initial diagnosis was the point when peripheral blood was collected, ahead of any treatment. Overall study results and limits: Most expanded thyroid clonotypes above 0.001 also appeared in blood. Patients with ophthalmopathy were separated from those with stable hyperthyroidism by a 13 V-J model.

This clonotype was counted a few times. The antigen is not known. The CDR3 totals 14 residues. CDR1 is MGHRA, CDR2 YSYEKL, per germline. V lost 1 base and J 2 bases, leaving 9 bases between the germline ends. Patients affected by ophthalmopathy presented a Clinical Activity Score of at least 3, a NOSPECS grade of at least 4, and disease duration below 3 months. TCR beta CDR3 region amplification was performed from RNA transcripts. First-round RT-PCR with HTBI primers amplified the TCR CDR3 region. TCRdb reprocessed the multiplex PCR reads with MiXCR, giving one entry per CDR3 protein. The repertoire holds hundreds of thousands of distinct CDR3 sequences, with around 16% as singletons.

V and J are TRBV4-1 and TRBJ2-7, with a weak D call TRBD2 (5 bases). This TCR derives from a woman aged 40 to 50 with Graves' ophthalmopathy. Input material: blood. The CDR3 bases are TGCGCCAGCAGCCAAGTACAGAGGGCCTACGAGCAGTACTTC. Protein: CASSQVQRAYEQYF.